A selection of T cell receptor beta chains follows, all from one sample in a study of blood T cell repertoires in COVID-19. Sequencing used immunoSEQ multiplex PCR; TCRdb keeps in-frame clones, though not all of them. Among some 300,000 clones listed, around 92% were seen once. The material sequenced was peripheral blood. The receptors come from a woman aged 25 to 45 with COVID-19, enrolled during active disease. CDR3s include the opening cysteine and the closing phenylalanine or tryptophan. D genes are given only for firm matches. Clone size is given for some rows only: seen once, a few or many times, or a class if the clone is expanded.

D | J | V | size | DNA | CDR3
TRBD2 | TRBJ2-5 | TRBV10-3 | . | TGTGCCATCAGTGACGGGGGAGGGGAGACCCAGTACTTC | CAISDGGGETQYF
. | TRBJ1-3 | TRBV5-1 | . | TGCGCCAGCAGCTTAATTGGGAGCTCTGGAAACACCATATATTTT | CASSLIGSSGNTIYF
TRBD1 | TRBJ1-1 | TRBV27 | . | TGTGCCAGCTACAGGGGGGGGGACACTGAAGCTTTCTTT | CASYRGGDTEAFF
. | TRBJ2-3 | TRBV7-8 | . | TGTGCCAGCAGCTTAGGCCCGGTTTCGGCAGATACGCAGTATTTT | CASSLGPVSADTQYF
. | TRBJ1-1 | TRBV5-1 | . | TGCGCCAGCAGCTTGGCCGTTGACAGGAGTGAAGCTTTCTTT | CASSLAVDRSEAFF
. | TRBJ2-2 | TRBV7-9 | . | TGTGCCAGCAGCTCACCAGGCCGGAACACCGGGGAGCTGTTTTTT | CASSSPGRNTGELFF
TRBD1 | TRBJ1-1 | TRBV7-2 | . | TGTGCCAGCAGCCCTAGGACAGGTATGAACACTGAAGCTTTCTTT | CASSPRTGMNTEAFF
. | TRBJ2-1 | TRBV24-1 | . | TGTGCCACCAGTGATCCCGGACAGACCTACAATGAGCAGTTCTTC | CATSDPGQTYNEQFF
TRBD1 | TRBJ1-2 | TRBV7-9 | few | TGTGCCAGCAGCTTAGAGGCAGGGGGCATGTATGGCTACACCTTC | CASSLEAGGMYGYTF
TRBD1 | TRBJ2-3 | TRBV5-6 | . | TGTGCCAGCAGCTCCCCGACAGGGGGAGCAGATACGCAGTATTTT | CASSSPTGGADTQYF